The 15 T cell receptor beta chains in this list originate from one sample, sequenced in a study of CD8+CD57+ T cells in acquired aplastic anemia. Profiles of TCR beta VDJ and CDR3 were generated from a genomic DNA template. TCRdb redid the calling of the reads with MiXCR, one entry per CDR3 protein. In the table there are approximately 160,000 distinct CDR3 sequences, about 48% of which are singletons. What was sequenced was sorted CD4+, CD8+, or CD8+CD57+ T cells (not recorded which) from PBMCs. The origin of the receptors is a human donor in good health.

A remark on this clonotype: The conserved final phenylalanine or tryptophan is absent from the CDR3, which likely points to a read error. The gene calls are TRBV5-7 and TRBJ2-7; 8 nucleotides agree with TRBD2. TRBV5-7 is annotated as an ORF whose role is uncertain. CDR3 length equals 14 residues. V was pared by 7 bases and J by 7 bases, with 13 bases of the junction left unmatched. CDR3 DNA: TGTGCCAGCTCTCCTCGGACTAGCTCTACGGAGCAGTACCTC. Protein sequence: CASSPRTSSTEQYL.

The CDR3 DNA follows: TGTGCCAGTACCTTGACAGGGGAGAACAATGAGCAGTTCTTC. It is translated as CASTLTGENNEQFF. V usage is TRBV19 and J usage is TRBJ2-1, with 8 bases fitting TRBD1. Germline V gives CDR1 LNHDA, CDR2 SQIVND (reference sequence). CDR3 size: 14 residues. The trim removed 7 bases at V and 5 bases at J, leaving 7 bases unmatched.

There are many counts of this clonotype. The V gene is TRBV11-3, the J gene TRBJ1-1; no clear D gene. The CDR3 totals 13 residues. The V gene lost 5 bases and the J gene lost 1 base, with 8 bases spanning the gap. Germline CDR1 SGHNT, CDR2 YENEEA. CDR3 sequence reads: CASSNERNTEAFF. CDR3 bases: TGTGCCAGCAGCAACGAACGGAACACTGAAGCTTTCTTT.

V gene TRBV5-1 combines with J gene TRBJ1-1; possible D gene TRBD1, 6 bases. CDR1 and CDR2 from the germline V gene are SGHRS and YFSETQ. This CDR3 comprises 14 residues. Trimming cost V 4 bases and J 1 base, with 11 bases left between them. In DNA, the CDR3 is TGCGCCAGCAGCGAGGGGACAACGAACACTGAAGCTTTCTTT. Protein: CASSEGTTNTEAFF.

This clonotype has a count of ten or more. The V gene is TRBV27, the J gene TRBJ1-6, with D perhaps matching TRBD1 (5 bases). CDR1 and CDR2 from the germline V gene are MNHEY and SMNVEV (reference sequence). This CDR3 has 13 amino acids. Trimming pared 5 bases from V and 10 bases from J, leaving 12 bases between. The CDR3, as DNA: TGTGCCAGCAGTGCGTTCCGGGGGTCACCCCTCCACTTT. It translates to CASSAFRGSPLHF.

The sample holds many counts of this clonotype. This chain joins TRBV6-6 and TRBJ1-2; D is unclear. The CDR3 loop spans 15 amino acids. Germline values: CDR1 MNHNY, CDR2 SVGAGI (reference sequence). Trimming took off 0 bases at V and 2 bases at J, with 10 bases between the two ends. The CDR3 region has the DNA TGTGCCAGCAGTTACTCGGGAATCTCAAACTATGGCTACACCTTC. It is translated as CASSYSGISNYGYTF.

This chain uses TRBV10-3 with TRBJ2-1; 7 nucleotides align to TRBD1. The length of the CDR3 is 15 residues. Trimming at V came to 5 bases and at J to 1 base, leaving 5 bases not matched to a gene. CDR1 ENHRY and CDR2 SYGVKD come from the germline V gene. CDR3 loop: CAISTTGNSYNEQFF. CDR3 nucleotide sequence: TGTGCCATCAGTACGACAGGGAATTCCTACAATGAGCAGTTCTTC.

CDR3 nucleotides: TGTGCCAGCAGCTTAACCGTTAAGACGGGAACGGGTAACAACGATACGCAGTATTTT. Encoded protein: CASSLTVKTGTGNNDTQYF. The V and J genes are TRBV7-3 and TRBJ2-3, with TRBD2 as a possible D gene (5 bases). Between the trimmed V and J ends, which lost 0 bases and 6 bases, there was a span of 25 bases. The germline V gene has CDR1 SGHTA and CDR2 FQGTGA. CDR3 length equals 19 residues.

The chain couples TRBV5-8 to TRBJ2-1; D not certain. Germline V gives CDR1 SGHTS, CDR2 YDEGEE. V lost 5 bases to trimming and J lost 2 bases, with 8 bases between them. The CDR3 is 13 residues long. CDR3 protein: CASRPETYNEQFF. CDR3 coding DNA: TGTGCCAGCAGGCCTGAGACCTACAATGAGCAGTTCTTC.

This clonotype is a singleton in its sample. One end of the junction varies from germline; a read error may be responsible. The chain combines TRBV15 with TRBJ2-7; 7 positions match TRBD2. The length of the CDR3 is 15 residues. The germline V gene encodes CDR1 LNHNV and CDR2 YYDKDF (reference sequence). CDR3 DNA: TGTGCCACCAGCAGAGTCACTAGCGCGACCTATGAGCAGTACTTC. Protein: CATSRVTSATYEQYF.

This clonotype was picked up many times. The chain employs TRBV5-6 and TRBJ2-3, with 11 bases matching TRBD2. CDR3 length equals 16 residues. V lost 4 bases to trimming and J lost 8 bases; unmatched junction nucleotides: 12. The germline CDR1 and CDR2 sequences are SGHDT and YYEEEE. The CDR3 here is CASSAEASGRRATQYF. The CDR3 nucleotides read TGTGCCAGCAGCGCTGAGGCTAGCGGGAGGCGCGCTACGCAGTATTTT.

At least ten counts were recorded for this clonotype. The genes are TRBV7-3 and TRBJ1-1; D may be TRBD1 (5 bases). The length of the CDR3 is 13 residues. The germline CDR1 and CDR2 sequences are SGHTA and FQGTGA. Trimming removed 0 bases at V and 4 bases at J, with 6 bases between. For the CDR3, the DNA is TGTGCCAGCAGCTTAACCAGGGCCACTGAAGCTTTCTTT. Translated: CASSLTRATEAFF. Together with reference TRBV7-3 and TRBJ1-1, the CDR3 gives the full variable domain: GAGVSQTPSNKVTEKGKYVELRCDPISGHTALYWYRQSLGQGPEFLIYFQGTGAADDSGLPNDRFFAVRPEGSVSTLKIQRTERGDSAVYLCASSLTRATEAFFGQGTRLTVV.

J is TRBJ2-1 and V is TRBV4-1; 7 bases fit TRBD1. The CDR3 is 14 residues long. V trimming: 4 bases; J trimming: 5 bases; junction bases outside the gene matches: 5. Germline CDR1 reads MGHRA; CDR2 reads YSYEKL. The CDR3 bases are TGCGCCAGCAGCCTAACGGGACAGAACAATGAGCAGTTCTTC. It yields the protein CASSLTGQNNEQFF.

There are many counts of this clonotype. This chain uses TRBV4-1 with TRBJ2-7, with a tentative D call TRBD1 (5 bases). Germline loops: CDR1 MGHRA, CDR2 YSYEKL. Between the trimmed V and J ends, which lost 3 bases and 3 bases, there was a span of 18 bases. This CDR3 region has 16 residues. As DNA, the CDR3 is TGCGCCAGCAGCCACACATCCCGGCCAGGGAACTACGAGCAGTACTTC. It encodes CASSHTSRPGNYEQYF.

V is TRBV5-4 and J is TRBJ2-6, with TRBD1 identical over 8 bases. The V segment lost 3 bases and the J segment 0 bases; nucleotides outside the gene matches: 2. The CDR3 contains 16 residues. Germline V gives CDR1 SGHNT, CDR2 YYREEE (reference sequence). In DNA, the CDR3 is TGTGCCAGCAGCTCGACAGGGGCCTCTGGGGCCAACGTCCTGACTTTC. It specifies CASSSTGASGANVLTF. Full variable domain (remainder filled in from reference TRBV5-4 and TRBJ2-6): ETGVTQSPTHLIKTRGQQVTLRCSSQSGHNTVSWYQQALGQGPQFIFQYYREEENGRGNFPPRFSGLQFPNYSSELNVNALELDDSALYLCASSSTGASGANVLTFGAGSRLTVL.